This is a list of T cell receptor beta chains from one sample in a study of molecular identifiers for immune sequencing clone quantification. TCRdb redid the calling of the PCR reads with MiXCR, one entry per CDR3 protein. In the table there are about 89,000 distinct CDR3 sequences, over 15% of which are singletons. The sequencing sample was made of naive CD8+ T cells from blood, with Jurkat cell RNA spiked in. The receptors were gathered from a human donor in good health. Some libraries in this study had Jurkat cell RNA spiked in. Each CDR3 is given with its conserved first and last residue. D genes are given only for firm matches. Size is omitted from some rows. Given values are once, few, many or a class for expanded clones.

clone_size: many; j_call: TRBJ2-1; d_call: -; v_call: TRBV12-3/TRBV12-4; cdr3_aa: CASSLAAPGSANEQFF; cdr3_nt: TGTGCCAGCAGTTTAGCGGCTCCGGGTAGCGCCAATGAGCAGTTCTTC
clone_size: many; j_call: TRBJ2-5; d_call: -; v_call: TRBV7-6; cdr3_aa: CASSLTRRGSETQYF; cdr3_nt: TGTGCCAGCAGCTTAACACGCCGAGGGTCAGAGACCCAGTACTTC
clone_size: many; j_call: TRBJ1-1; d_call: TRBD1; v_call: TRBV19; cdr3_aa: CASSLQGLVTEAFF; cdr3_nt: TGTGCCAGTAGTTTACAGGGGTTGGTCACTGAAGCTTTCTTT
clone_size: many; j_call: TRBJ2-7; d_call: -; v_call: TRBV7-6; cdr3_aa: CASSLIPGEQYF; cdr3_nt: TGTGCCAGCAGCTTAATCCCAGGCGAGCAGTACTTC
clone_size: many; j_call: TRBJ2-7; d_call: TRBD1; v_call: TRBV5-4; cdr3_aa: CASSLGTGSSYEQYF; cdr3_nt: TGTGCCAGCAGCCTAGGGACAGGGAGCTCCTACGAGCAGTACTTC
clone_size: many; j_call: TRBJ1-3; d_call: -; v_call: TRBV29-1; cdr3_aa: CSVVSGNTIYF; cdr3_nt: TGCAGCGTTGTTTCTGGAAACACCATATATTTT
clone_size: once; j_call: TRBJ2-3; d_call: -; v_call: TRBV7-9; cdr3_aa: CASSTGTSTTDTQYF; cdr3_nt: TGTGCCAGCAGCACCGGGACGTCCACCACAGATACGCAGTATTTT
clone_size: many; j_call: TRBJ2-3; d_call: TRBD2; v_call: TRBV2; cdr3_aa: CASSDWGTSVTDTQYF; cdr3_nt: TGTGCCAGCAGTGATTGGGGGACTAGCGTCACAGATACGCAGTATTTT
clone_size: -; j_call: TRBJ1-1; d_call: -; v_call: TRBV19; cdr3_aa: CASSTRTPEAFF; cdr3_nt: TGTGCCAGTAGTACGCGGACACCTGAAGCTTTCTTT
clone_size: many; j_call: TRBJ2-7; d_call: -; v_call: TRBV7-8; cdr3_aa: CASSLKEEEGYDRYF; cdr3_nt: TGTGCCAGCAGCTTGAAGGAGGAGGAAGGGTACGATCGGTACTTC
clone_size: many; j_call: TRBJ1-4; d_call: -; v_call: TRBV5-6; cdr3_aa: CASSPDPGATNEKLFF; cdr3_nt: TGTGCCAGCAGCCCCGACCCGGGAGCAACTAATGAAAAACTGTTTTTT
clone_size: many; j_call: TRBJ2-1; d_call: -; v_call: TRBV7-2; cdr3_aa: CASSLDLDSGSYNEQFF; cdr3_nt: TGTGCCAGCAGCTTAGATCTGGACTCTGGCTCCTACAATGAGCAGTTCTTC
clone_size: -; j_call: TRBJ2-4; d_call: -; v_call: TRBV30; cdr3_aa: CAWSVADTTNIQYF; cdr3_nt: TGTGCCTGGAGTGTTGCCGACACAACAAACATTCAGTACTTC
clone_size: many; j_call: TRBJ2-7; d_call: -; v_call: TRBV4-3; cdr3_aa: CASSQDWGDNEQYF; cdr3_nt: TGCGCCAGCAGCCAAGATTGGGGGGATAACGAGCAGTACTTC
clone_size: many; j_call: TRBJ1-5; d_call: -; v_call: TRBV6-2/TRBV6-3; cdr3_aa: CASSPQENSNQPQHF; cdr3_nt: TGTGCCAGCAGTCCACAGGAGAATAGCAATCAGCCCCAGCATTTT
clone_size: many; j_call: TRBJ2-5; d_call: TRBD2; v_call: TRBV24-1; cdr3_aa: CATSALSGSRQETQYF; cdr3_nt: TGTGCCACCAGCGCGCTTAGCGGGAGCAGACAGGAGACCCAGTACTTC
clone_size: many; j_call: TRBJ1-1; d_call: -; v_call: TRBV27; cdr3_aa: CASSLAPLGVTEAFF; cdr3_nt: TGTGCCAGCAGTTTAGCCCCTCTTGGGGTGACTGAAGCTTTCTTT
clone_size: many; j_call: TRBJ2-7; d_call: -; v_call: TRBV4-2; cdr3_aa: CASSPTRGSYEQYF; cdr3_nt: TGTGCCAGCAGCCCGACCCGGGGGTCCTACGAGCAGTACTTC
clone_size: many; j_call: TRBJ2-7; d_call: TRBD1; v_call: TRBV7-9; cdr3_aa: CASSLELGGEYEQYF; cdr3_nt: TGTGCCAGCAGCTTAGAATTAGGGGGCGAGTACGAGCAGTACTTC
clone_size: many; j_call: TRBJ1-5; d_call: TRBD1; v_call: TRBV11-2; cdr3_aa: CASSAGTGSNQPQHF; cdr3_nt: TGTGCCAGCAGCGCCGGGACAGGTAGCAATCAGCCCCAGCATTTT
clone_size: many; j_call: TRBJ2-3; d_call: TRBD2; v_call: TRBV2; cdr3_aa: CASSESTGLAAPTDTQYF; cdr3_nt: TGTGCCAGCAGTGAATCTACGGGACTAGCGGCGCCTACAGATACGCAGTATTTT
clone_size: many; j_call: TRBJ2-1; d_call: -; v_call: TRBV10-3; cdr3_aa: CAIRDLARGNEQFF; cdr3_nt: TGTGCCATCCGGGACCTAGCGCGGGGCAATGAGCAGTTCTTC
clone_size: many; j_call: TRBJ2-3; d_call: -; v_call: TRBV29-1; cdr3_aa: CSVDVARPDTQYF; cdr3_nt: TGCAGCGTTGATGTAGCTCGCCCAGATACGCAGTATTTT
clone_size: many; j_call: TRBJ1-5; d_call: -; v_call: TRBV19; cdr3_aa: CASHPNTVGQPQHF; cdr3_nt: TGTGCCTCCCACCCGAATACGGTGGGTCAGCCCCAGCATTTT
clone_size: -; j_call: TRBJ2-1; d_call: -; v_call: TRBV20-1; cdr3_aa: CSARTGVRNEQFF; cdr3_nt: TGCAGTGCTAGAACGGGAGTAAGGAATGAGCAGTTCTTC
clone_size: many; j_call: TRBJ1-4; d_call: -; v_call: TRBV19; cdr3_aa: CASSPGPGSAKLFF; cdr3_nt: TGTGCCAGTAGCCCGGGACCAGGCTCCGCAAAACTGTTTTTT
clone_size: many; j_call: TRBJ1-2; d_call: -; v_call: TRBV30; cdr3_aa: CAWGDGSYGYTF; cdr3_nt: TGTGCCTGGGGGGACGGATCCTATGGCTACACCTTC